This T cell receptor beta chain was captured in a study of blood T cell repertoires in COVID-19. Study background: The samples span acute and convalescent COVID-19 from the United States, Italy and Spain.

Repertoires were generated with immunoSEQ multiplex PCR, while TCRdb's copy carries only in-frame clones and drops some. The sample has some 56,000 clones; around 67% are singletons. Germline V gene sequence: CDR1 SNHLY, CDR2 FYNNEI. The length of the CDR3 is 13 residues. V shed 6 bases, J shed 4 bases, and the junction held 5 bases outside the gene matches. The sequence came from a woman aged 45-65 years with active or convalescent COVID-19. The V gene is TRBV2, the J gene TRBJ1-2; 7 bases align to TRBD1. The sequencing input was peripheral blood. CDR3 sequence reads: CASRGTVIYGYTF. Here the CDR3 DNA reads TGTGCCAGCAGGGGGACAGTGATCTATGGCTACACCTTC.